This T cell receptor (beta chain) was sequenced for a study of blood T cell repertoires in COVID-19 (dated by TCRdb to about 2020). About the full investigation: Samples covering the acute and convalescent phases of COVID-19 were provided by collaborators in the United States, Italy and Spain. The prospective study material was composed of cDNA or gDNA derived from T cells, B-cell-depleted T cells, or PBMCs. Deeply sampled blood TCRbeta repertoires from subjects exposed to, actively infected with, or recovered from COVID-19 were included in the dataset. The repertoires were made available in a free public database intended to serve as a resource for research on the immune response to SARS-CoV-2. Samples came from the ongoing ImmuneRACE study (first 160 participants) plus 1,254 subjects from 6 global collaborators. A de-identified subject ID, COVID-19 status, age in years and sex were almost always included in the sample metadata. Where HLA class I and class II types were available, the types were taken from metadata supplied by the sample provider, not from assay-based typing. On the study overall, not on this receptor specifically: The amount of clinical and demographic metadata varied by source and participant and was provided uncurated.

Trimmed from V: 5 bases; trimmed from J: 4 bases; junction bases lacking a gene match: 6. CDR1 is given as MDHEN and CDR2 as SYDVKM, both from the germline V gene. The CDR3, from cysteine to phenylalanine, totals 16 residues. Solely the CDR3 DNA is kept, with 48 bases framed from the first base. TCRbeta CDR3 regions were amplified from genomic DNA using the immunoSEQ Assay, a bias-controlled multiplex PCR. In the original analysis: Nucleated cell counts per sample were estimated from amplification of reference gene primers within the assay. To quantify the absolute abundance of each unique TCRbeta CDR3 rearrangement, sequence reads were collapsed and filtered. For each sample, productive Simpson clonality was calculated by taking the square root of Simpson's diversity index across productive rearrangements. In its TCRdb copy, this immuneACCESS table keeps in-frame sequences only and misses some clones. Where compared with another copy, unresolved V genes explain less than half of these, and the others have no known cause. V and J calls and clone size are as listed in that table; D and trimming were resolved from the DNA. This sample holds 200,000 to 250,000 clones; 75% to 85% were observed only once. Over 1% of the sample comes from the top ten.

For this clone: This clone's antigen is unknown. The input lacks base qualities; no much larger clone sits a single base away.

One collaborating source in Seattle enrolled patients while the patients were actively infected and followed the patients over time throughout the course of disease. The collaborating institutions used their own protocols to collect whole blood in K2EDTA tubes. For TCRbeta analysis, collaborators shipped samples as frozen whole blood, isolated PBMCs, or DNA extracted from either of those sample types. The sequence came from a woman between 25 and 40 years old with COVID-19, enrolled during active disease. The rearranged segments are TRBV28 and TRBJ2-3, with TRBD2 matching 13 junction bases. Sequenced: peripheral blood. The nucleotide sequence is TGTGCCAGCAGTAATCCGGGACTAGCGGGATCAGATACGCAGTATTTT. Its protein is CASSNPGLAGSDTQYF.